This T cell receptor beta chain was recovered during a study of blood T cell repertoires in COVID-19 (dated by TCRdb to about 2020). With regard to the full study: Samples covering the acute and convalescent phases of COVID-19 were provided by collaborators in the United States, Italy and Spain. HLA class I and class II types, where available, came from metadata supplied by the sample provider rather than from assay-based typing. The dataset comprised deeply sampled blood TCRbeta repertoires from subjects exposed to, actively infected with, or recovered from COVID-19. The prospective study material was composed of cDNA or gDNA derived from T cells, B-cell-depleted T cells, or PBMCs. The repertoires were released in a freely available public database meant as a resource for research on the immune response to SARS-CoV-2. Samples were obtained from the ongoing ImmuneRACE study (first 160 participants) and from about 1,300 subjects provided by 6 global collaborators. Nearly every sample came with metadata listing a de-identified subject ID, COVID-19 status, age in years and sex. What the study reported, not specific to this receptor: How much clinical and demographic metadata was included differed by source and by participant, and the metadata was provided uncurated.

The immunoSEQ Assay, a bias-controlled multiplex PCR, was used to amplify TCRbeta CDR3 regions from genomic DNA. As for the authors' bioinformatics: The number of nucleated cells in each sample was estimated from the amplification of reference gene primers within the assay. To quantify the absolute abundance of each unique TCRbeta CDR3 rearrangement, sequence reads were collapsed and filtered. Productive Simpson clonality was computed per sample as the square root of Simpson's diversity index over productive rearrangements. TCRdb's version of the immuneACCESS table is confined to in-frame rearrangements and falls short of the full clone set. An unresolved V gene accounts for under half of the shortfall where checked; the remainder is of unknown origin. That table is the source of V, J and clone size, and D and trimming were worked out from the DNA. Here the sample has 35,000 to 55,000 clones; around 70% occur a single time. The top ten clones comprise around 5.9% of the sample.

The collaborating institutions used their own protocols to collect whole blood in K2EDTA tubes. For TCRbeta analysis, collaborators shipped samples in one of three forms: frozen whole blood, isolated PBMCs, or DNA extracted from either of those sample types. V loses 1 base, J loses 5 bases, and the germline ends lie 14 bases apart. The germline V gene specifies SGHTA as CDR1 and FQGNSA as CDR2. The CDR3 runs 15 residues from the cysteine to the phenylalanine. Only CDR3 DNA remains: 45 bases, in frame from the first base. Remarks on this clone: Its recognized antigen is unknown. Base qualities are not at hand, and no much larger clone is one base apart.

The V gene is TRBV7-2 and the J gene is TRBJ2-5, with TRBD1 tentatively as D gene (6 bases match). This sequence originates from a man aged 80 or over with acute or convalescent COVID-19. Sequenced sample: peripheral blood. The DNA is TGTGCCAGCAGCTTAGGGGGGCCACGTGGGGAGACCCAGTACTTC. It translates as CASSLGGPRGETQYF.